This T cell receptor (beta chain) was sequenced in a study of shared clonotypes between healthy human individuals. Study-wide background: CD8 memory received one plate per donor, CD8 naive two, CD4 memory three and CD4 naive three.

Naive-designated CD8 cells lacked CD45RO, were positively enriched for CCR7, and omitted terminally differentiated effector memory CD45RA+ cells. Data came from immunoSEQ multiplex PCR; TCRdb stores just in-frame clones and leaves some out. The table records roughly 2 million clones, 85% to 95% of them present only once. The CDR3 length is 12 residues. CDR1 and CDR2 (germline): SNHLY, FYNNEI. With V trimmed by 10 bases and J by 5 bases, 7 bases remained unmatched. Sequencing was done on a sample of naive CD8+ T cells sorted from blood. The rearrangement joins TRBV2 to TRBJ1-1, with TRBD1 matching over 7 bases. This receptor was obtained from a young man in good health. The CDR3 bases are TGTGCCATCAATAGGGGGCTAACTGAAGCTTTCTTT. This codes for CAINRGLTEAFF.